Below, 7 T cell receptor beta chains from the same sample are listed, as sequenced in a study. TCRdb called the RT-PCR reads again in MiXCR, with one record for every CDR3 protein. Found here are almost 700,000 distinct CDR3 sequences, about 14% of them singletons; the top ten hold 3.6%. The sample taken for sequencing was memory CD4+ T cells from blood. The origin of the receptors is a female donor in good health, serving as a healthy control.

This clonotype was observed a handful of times. This chain connects TRBV24-1 to TRBJ1-5, with no clear D. The V end was cut by 4 bases, the J end by 4 bases, with 16 bases between. Germline lookup yields CDR1 KGHDR and CDR2 SFDVKD. The CDR3 covers 16 residues. The CDR3 protein is CATSDHEEGGNQPQHF. The CDR3 coding sequence is TGTGCCACCAGTGACCACGAAGAGGGTGGGAATCAGCCCCAGCATTTT.

Regarding this clonotype: A much larger clone differs from this one at a single base, so this may be a read error. The V and J genes are TRBV12-3 or TRBV12-4 and TRBJ2-5, with no clear D. Trimming shortened V by 1 base and J by 2 bases, and 8 bases separated the two germline ends. The CDR3 is 14 residues long. This CDR3 reads CASSLVSLQETQYF. The CDR3 coding sequence is TGTGCCAGCAGTTTAGTAAGTTTACAAGAGACCCAGTACTTC.

This clonotype was counted many times. The chain links TRBV4-3 to TRBJ2-3; 14 bases fit TRBD2. Germline V lookup: CDR1 LGHNA, CDR2 YSLEER. The CDR3 runs 18 residues. V lost 9 bases to trimming and J lost 1 base; unmatched junction nucleotides: 12. This CDR3 reads CASSRGTSGSRGTDTQYF. The CDR3 DNA reads as TGCGCCAGTTCGAGAGGGACTAGCGGGAGTAGGGGCACAGATACGCAGTATTTT.

This clonotype was seen a few times. The chain employs TRBV5-1 and TRBJ2-1, with TRBD2 as a possible D gene (6 bases). Germline assignment: CDR1 SGHRS and CDR2 YFSETQ. Trimming took 0 bases from V and 3 from J, leaving 16 bases between them. The CDR3 is made up of 17 amino acids. CDR3 coding DNA: TGCGCCAGCAGCTTGGATGGAAGTAGTAGCGGCTACAATGAGCAGTTCTTC. Translating gives CASSLDGSSSGYNEQFF.

In its sample, this clonotype was seen many times. This chain uses TRBV7-2 with TRBJ1-3; possibly TRBD1 for D (6 bases). The V gene's germline CDR1 is SGHTA and CDR2 FQGNSA. V was pared by 4 bases and J by 2 bases, with 12 bases between. This CDR3 is built from 15 residues. The CDR3 protein is CASSSNRDTGNTIYF. The CDR3 region has the DNA TGTGCCAGCAGCTCGAACCGGGACACTGGAAACACCATATATTTT.

The V call is TRBV7-8, the J call TRBJ2-2; 9 nucleotides align to TRBD2. The V and J ends lost 5 bases and 4 bases, in that order; junction bases with no gene match: 11. The germline V gene has CDR1 SGHVS and CDR2 FQNEAQ. The CDR3 has 17 residues. This CDR3 is CASSPIGGLAGTGELFF. The CDR3, as DNA: TGTGCCAGCAGCCCGATAGGGGGACTAGCTGGCACCGGGGAGCTGTTTTTT.

Many counts were recorded for this clonotype. The chain employs TRBV5-5 and TRBJ1-3; tentatively, D is TRBD1 (6 bases). Looked up from germline, CDR1 is SGHKS and CDR2 is YYEKEE (reference sequence). The CDR3 contains 14 residues. V lost 7 bases and J 0 bases, leaving 11 bases between the germline ends. The CDR3 reads CASRDINSGNTIYF. CDR3 coding DNA: TGTGCCAGCCGGGACATCAACTCTGGAAACACCATATATTTT.